This TCR beta chain was observed in a study of blood T cells in healthy people across ages. PBMCs were isolated at a quantity of at least 6 million per sample. Broader study findings: Long-lived donors had more naive CD4+ cells and higher diversity than aged donors.

V was trimmed by 4 bases and J by 3 bases, leaving 11 bases between them. This CDR3 contains 14 residues. Germline-derived CDR1 and CDR2 are MDHEN and SYDVKM. Only a few counts were recorded for this clonotype. Its target is unknown. A J-beta primer mix and a sample-barcoded 5' primer were used in a second PCR of roughly 7 to 12 cycles. Each CDR3 protein is one row after TCRdb ran MiXCR on the 5' RACE reads. The sample shows around 1.7 million distinct CDR3 sequences, roughly 27% of them seen only once. This sequence originates from a woman in her 30s in good health. The chain has TRBV28 and TRBJ2-3; D possibly uses TRBD1 or TRBD2 (6 bases each). The source material was blood. The CDR3 sequence: CASSYRGRTDTQYF. Written as DNA, the CDR3 is TGTGCCAGCAGTTACCGGGGGCGTACAGATACGCAGTATTTT.